This is a list of T cell receptor beta chains from one sample in a study of blood T cells in healthy people across ages. TCRdb redid the calling of the 5' RACE reads with MiXCR, one entry per CDR3 protein. The table has more than 750,000 distinct CDR3 sequences, around 29% seen once. This same sample was also taken into another study, of T cells of mothers and their children.

The source material was blood. These receptor sequences come from a woman in her forties in good health. CDR3s include the opening cysteine and the closing phenylalanine or tryptophan. D genes are given only for firm matches. Rows give clone size only sometimes, using once, few, many, or a class for an expanded clone.

TRBV24-1,TRBJ2-3,few,TRBD2,CATSDLGTSGGRDTQYF,TGTGCCACCAGTGACTTGGGTACTAGCGGGGGGCGGGATACGCAGTATTTT
TRBV7-2,TRBJ1-2,.,.,CASSMRGELGKGYTF,TGTGCCAGCAGCATGAGGGGGGAGCTGGGAAAAGGCTACACCTTC
TRBV13,TRBJ2-7,many,TRBD1,CASSSGTGGYIGEQYF,TGTGCCAGCAGCTCCGGGACAGGGGGCTACATTGGCGAGCAGTACTTC
TRBV7-2,TRBJ2-7,many,.,CASSPASTAYEQYF,TGTGCCAGCAGCCCCGCCTCGACAGCCTACGAGCAGTACTTC
TRBV12-3/TRBV12-4,TRBJ1-1,.,.,CASSLWRGTEAFF,TGTGCCAGCAGTTTGTGGAGGGGCACTGAAGCTTTCTTT
TRBV20-1,TRBJ2-3,few,.,CSATPLQGGGTDTQYF,TGCAGTGCTACACCCCTACAGGGGGGGGGCACAGATACGCAGTATTTT
TRBV4-3,TRBJ2-7,few,.,CASSQDSGLPYEQYF,TGCGCCAGCAGCCAAGATTCGGGGTTACCCTACGAGCAGTACTTC
TRBV12-3/TRBV12-4,TRBJ2-7,many,.,CASSWTDGTYEQYF,TGTGCCAGCAGTTGGACAGACGGAACCTACGAGCAGTACTTC
TRBV20-1,TRBJ2-7,.,.,CSAREPGQAGNEQYF,TGCAGTGCTAGAGAACCGGGACAAGCGGGGAACGAGCAGTACTTC
TRBV2,TRBJ2-4,.,.,CASLLGGLGIHNEQYF,TGTGCCAGCCTTTTGGGGGGCCTAGGGATCCACAATGAGCAGTACTTC
TRBV21-1,TRBJ2-3,few,.,CATPGQGPSDNTDTQYF,TGTGCCACCCCGGGACAGGGGCCCTCAGACAACACAGATACGCAGTATTTT
TRBV7-9,TRBJ2-5,many,TRBD2,CASSPRGLAGRGETQYF,TGTGCCAGCAGCCCGCGGGGACTAGCGGGGAGAGGAGAGACCCAGTACTTC
TRBV5-1,TRBJ1-2,few,.,CASSFWTLGGYTF,TGCGCCAGCAGCTTTTGGACATTAGGAGGCTACACCTTC
TRBV13,TRBJ1-2,few,.,CASSIRAPALPYGYTF,TGTGCCAGCAGCATCCGGGCCCCAGCTTTGCCCTATGGCTACACCTTC
TRBV29-1,TRBJ2-4,.,.,CSVEDDPWGMQYF,TGCAGCGTTGAAGATGACCCTTGGGGCATGCAGTACTTC
TRBV7-9,TRBJ2-1,few,TRBD2,CASSLVGRGLALRPYNEQFF,TGTGCCAGCAGCTTAGTTGGCCGTGGACTAGCGCTCCGTCCCTACAATGAGCAGTTCTTC
TRBV28,TRBJ2-5,few,.,CASSRTVGAGGETQYF,TGTGCCAGCAGCCGAACTGTCGGAGCAGGTGGAGAGACCCAGTACTTC
TRBV2,TRBJ2-1,few,.,CASSALAGRVQFF,TGTGCCAGCAGTGCTCTAGCTGGTCGGGTGCAGTTCTTC
TRBV12-3/TRBV12-4,TRBJ1-6,many,TRBD1,CASNDDRGNSPLHF,TGTGCCAGCAACGACGACAGGGGAAATTCACCCCTCCACTTT
TRBV21-1,TRBJ2-7,many,.,CASSASGLAGEQYF,TGTGCCAGCAGCGCCAGCGGACTAGCGGGGGAGCAGTACTTC
TRBV19,TRBJ2-7,few,.,CASGPDYYEQYF,TGTGCCAGTGGTCCGGACTACTACGAGCAGTACTTC
TRBV7-9,TRBJ2-1,.,.,CASSPSGSLMDEQFF,TGTGCCAGCAGCCCATCGGGATCCCTAATGGATGAGCAGTTCTTC
TRBV7-3,TRBJ2-1,.,.,CASSFGGPALRDEQFF,TGTGCCAGCAGCTTCGGGGGGCCCGCCCTGAGGGATGAGCAGTTCTTC
TRBV2,TRBJ2-3,many,.,CASASVVRTDTQYF,TGTGCCAGCGCGAGCGTGGTTCGGACAGATACGCAGTATTTT
TRBV7-8,TRBJ2-1,many,TRBD2,CASSIQRGGRNEQFF,TGTGCCAGCAGCATCCAGCGGGGGGGCCGCAATGAGCAGTTCTTC
TRBV20-1,TRBJ2-3,many,.,CSLGGGRSPSTQYF,TGCAGTCTTGGGGGAGGACGCTCTCCCTCTACGCAGTATTTT
TRBV9,TRBJ1-6,.,.,CASGPRRDNSPLHF,TGTGCCAGTGGCCCCCGCAGGGACAATTCACCCCTCCACTTT
TRBV4-1,TRBJ2-3,many,TRBD1,CASSQDRDRGTDTQYF,TGCGCCAGCAGCCAAGATAGGGACAGGGGGACAGATACGCAGTATTTT
TRBV7-2,TRBJ2-1,many,TRBD2,CASSLVGGSSYNEQFF,TGTGCCAGCAGCCTCGTGGGGGGGAGCTCCTACAATGAGCAGTTCTTC
TRBV7-2,TRBJ2-1,few,TRBD2,CASSSRTSPLSSYNEQFF,TGTGCCAGCAGCTCTAGGACTAGTCCCCTGAGCTCCTACAATGAGCAGTTCTTC
TRBV5-1,TRBJ1-4,many,TRBD1,CASSSDYRGGNEKLFF,TGCGCCAGCAGCTCCGACTACAGGGGGGGTAATGAAAAACTGTTTTTT
TRBV12-3/TRBV12-4,TRBJ1-2,few,TRBD1,CASSSWTGKDYGYTF,TGTGCCAGCAGTTCCTGGACAGGGAAGGACTATGGCTACACCTTC
TRBV5-1,TRBJ2-3,few,.,CASSSSDSTDTQYF,TGCGCCAGCAGCTCATCGGACAGCACAGATACGCAGTATTTT
TRBV6-5,TRBJ2-7,.,.,CASSYEGAGEQYF,TGTGCCAGCAGTTACGAGGGGGCGGGGGAGCAGTACTTC
TRBV7-9,TRBJ1-1,.,.,CAREGGDVTEAFF,TGTGCCAGGGAGGGAGGGGATGTGACTGAAGCTTTCTTT
TRBV13,TRBJ2-7,.,.,CASGRKDRTYEQYF,TGTGCCAGCGGCCGGAAGGACAGAACCTACGAGCAGTACTTC
TRBV7-8,TRBJ1-2,.,.,CASSPREAGIRVAGGGYTF,TGTGCCAGCAGCCCTCGGGAGGCGGGGATTCGGGTCGCCGGAGGGGGCTACACCTTC
TRBV28,TRBJ2-3,.,.,CASKLGEGADTQYF,TGTGCCAGCAAGTTGGGCGAAGGCGCAGATACGCAGTATTTT
TRBV19,TRBJ1-6,.,.,CASTPGLYNSPLHF,TGTGCCAGTACCCCGGGACTGTATAATTCACCCCTCCACTTT
TRBV27,TRBJ2-7,.,TRBD1,CASRTGTGSYNEQYF,TGTGCCAGCAGAACCGGGACAGGGTCCTACAATGAGCAGTACTTC
TRBV20-1,TRBJ2-3,.,.,CSVTGAPAQYF,TGCAGTGTCACCGGCGCCCCGGCGCAGTATTTT
TRBV29-1,TRBJ2-5,many,.,CSTLGGADVETQYF,TGCAGCACCTTAGGGGGGGCGGACGTGGAGACCCAGTACTTC
TRBV7-3,TRBJ2-3,.,TRBD2,CASSLGAGENTDTQYF,TGTGCCAGCAGCTTAGGTGCGGGGGAAAACACAGATACGCAGTATTTT
TRBV29-1,TRBJ2-7,few,.,CSVSRDSAYEQYF,TGCAGCGTTTCCCGGGACTCGGCCTACGAGCAGTACTTC
TRBV6-5,TRBJ1-4,.,.,CASSYSGRAAATNEKLFF,TGTGCCAGCAGTTACTCGGGGAGGGCGGCTGCAACTAATGAAAAACTGTTTTTT
TRBV28,TRBJ2-7,.,.,CASTLPETASYEQYF,TGTGCCAGCACCCTACCGGAGACAGCATCCTACGAGCAGTACTTC
TRBV16,TRBJ2-7,.,TRBD2,CASSQGAGGASYEQYF,TGTGCCAGCAGCCAAGGGGCGGGGGGCGCTTCCTACGAGCAGTACTTC
TRBV7-9,TRBJ1-6,few,.,CASSLEGKSPLHF,TGTGCCAGCAGCTTAGAGGGGAAATCACCCCTCCACTTT
TRBV6-6,TRBJ2-7,few,TRBD1,CASSRQTGSEQYF,TGTGCCAGCAGCCGTCAGACAGGGAGCGAGCAGTACTTC
TRBV11-1,TRBJ2-2,.,TRBD1,CASSVDRVNTGERFF,TGTGCCAGCAGCGTTGACAGGGTCAACACCGGGGAGCGGTTTTTT
TRBV5-1,TRBJ2-1,.,.,CASSLHRNNEQFF,TGCGCCAGCAGTCTCCACAGGAACAATGAGCAGTTCTTC
TRBV20-1,TRBJ1-6,few,TRBD1,CSASVGTEIYNSPLHF,TGCAGTGCTAGCGTTGGGACAGAGATCTATAATTCACCCCTCCACTTT
TRBV20-1,TRBJ2-7,.,.,CSASRLGIISSYNEQYF,TGCAGTGCTAGTCGGCTAGGGATTATCAGCTCCTACAATGAGCAGTACTTC